One sample yielded the 32 T cell receptor beta chains listed below, sequenced in a study of T-cell reconstitution after alpha-beta-depleted transplantation in children. During its preparation, the TCRbeta library received unique molecular identifiers. TCRdb independently ran MiXCR on the PCR reads; one entry per CDR3 protein. The sample records 300,000 to 400,000 distinct CDR3 sequences, 20% to 30% being singletons. Source: PBMCs, mostly from graft donor cells, taken 180 days after TCRalphabeta/CD19-depleted stem cell transplant. The origin of the receptors is a male patient younger than 18 who had a stem cell transplant for acute lymphoblastic leukemia, so the T cells may come from the graft donor.

This chain joins TRBV14 and TRBJ2-2, with D perhaps TRBD1 (5 bases). V lost 0 bases to trimming and J lost 4 bases, with 15 bases between them. Germline lookup yields CDR1 SGHDN and CDR2 FVKESK. CDR3 length: 17 residues. The CDR3 protein is CASSQDLGHLSTGELFF. As DNA, the CDR3 is TGTGCCAGCAGCCAAGATCTAGGACACCTTTCCACCGGGGAGCTGTTTTTT.

This clonotype was seen once. CDR3 sequence: CASTRTHTDTQYF. The CDR3 DNA sequence: TGTGCCAGCACGCGCACCCACACAGATACGCAGTATTTT. The genes are TRBV3-1 and TRBJ2-3, with D unresolved. The CDR3 is made up of 13 amino acids. Germline V lookup: CDR1 LGHDT, CDR2 YNNKEL (reference sequence). Between the trimmed V and J ends, which lost 7 bases and 2 bases, there was a span of 10 bases.

Ten or more counts support this clonotype. CDR3 sequence reads: CASSLETGHLGSPLHF. The CDR3 DNA sequence: TGCGCCAGCAGCTTGGAGACGGGACACCTGGGTTCACCCCTCCACTTT. The rearrangement joins TRBV5-1 to TRBJ1-6; weak D call: TRBD1 (6 bases). Between the trimmed V and J ends, which lost 0 bases and 9 bases, there was a span of 16 bases. The CDR3 has 16 residues. Germline V lookup: CDR1 SGHRS, CDR2 YFSETQ.

This clonotype was found a few times. CDR3 nucleotides: TGTGCCAGCAGCTTAAACCAAAGTCCAGTGTTGGGTGGCTACACCTTC. It is translated as CASSLNQSPVLGGYTF. J is TRBJ1-2 and V is TRBV7-2; D is uncertain. CDR1 SGHTA and CDR2 FQGNSA come from the germline V gene. This CDR3 comprises 16 residues. The germline V and J ends were trimmed by 2 bases and 7 bases, with 20 bases remaining between them.

The V call is TRBV4-1, the J call TRBJ2-7; D possibly corresponds to TRBD2 (5 bases). V lost 0 bases to trimming and J lost 3 bases, with 12 bases between them. This CDR3 is built from 15 residues. CDR1 and CDR2 from the germline V gene are MGHRA and YSYEKL. CDR3 amino acids: CASSQDRQRVYEQYF. Here the CDR3 DNA reads TGCGCCAGCAGCCAAGATAGGCAGAGGGTCTACGAGCAGTACTTC.

This clonotype appeared a few times. The rearrangement links TRBV5-1 to TRBJ1-2; D uncertain. V was shortened by 5 bases and J by 8 bases, with 16 bases between the two germline ends. CDR1 is SGHRS and CDR2 is YFSETQ in the germline V gene. The CDR3 consists of 13 residues. Here the CDR3 reads CASRSQVAWGYTF. In DNA form, the CDR3 reads TGCGCCAGCAGATCTCAAGTTGCATGGGGCTACACCTTC.

This clonotype came up a few times. V and J are TRBV20-1 and TRBJ2-7; TRBD1 or TRBD2 may be the D gene (5 bases each). The CDR3 covers 18 residues. Trimming cost V 0 bases and J 2 bases, with 23 bases left between them. CDR1 and CDR2 from the germline V gene are DFQATT and SNEGSKA (reference sequence). In DNA form, the CDR3 reads TGCAGTGCTAGAGATGAAACGGCCGGGACCCTCGAACCCTACGAGCAGTACTTC. Encoded protein: CSARDETAGTLEPYEQYF.

Within the sample, this clonotype is medium-sized. The chain carries TRBV5-1 and TRBJ2-1; 12 positions match TRBD1. V was clipped by 5 bases and J by 2 bases; unmatched bases: 5. Germline V CDR1 and CDR2: SGHRS, YFSETQ. The CDR3 is 16 amino acids. CDR3 DNA: TGCGCCAGCAGAGGGGACAGGGGGCCAACCTACAATGAGCAGTTCTTC. Translating gives CASRGDRGPTYNEQFF.

This clonotype appeared a few times. This chain connects TRBV12-5 to TRBJ2-1; tentative D call: TRBD2 (6 bases). This CDR3 comprises 15 residues. CDR1 is LGHNT and CDR2 is FRNRAP in the germline V gene. V dropped 2 bases and J dropped 5 bases, with 13 bases sitting between them. CDR3 sequence: CASGLPRRGNNEQFF. CDR3 DNA sequence: TGTGCTAGTGGTTTGCCCAGGCGGGGCAACAATGAGCAGTTCTTC.

This clonotype was observed a handful of times. V usage is TRBV6-5 and J usage is TRBJ1-1; 8 bases map to TRBD1. The CDR3 spans 15 residues. J was trimmed by 11 bases and V by 0 bases; bases with no gene match: 11. Germline loops: CDR1 MNHEY, CDR2 SVGAGI. The CDR3 spells CASSYSGTGLREAFF. The CDR3 bases are TGTGCCAGCAGTTACTCGGGGACAGGCCTAAGGGAGGCTTTCTTT.

This chain uses TRBV9 with TRBJ2-1, with 10 bases lining up with TRBD2. J was trimmed by 7 bases and V by 0 bases; bases with no gene match: 7. CDR1 is SGDLS and CDR2 is YYNGEE in the germline V gene. The CDR3 has 16 residues. CDR3 region: CASSVEASGRANEQFF. In DNA form, the CDR3 reads TGTGCCAGCAGCGTAGAGGCTAGCGGGAGAGCAAATGAGCAGTTCTTC. Supplemented by reference TRBV9 and TRBJ2-1, the full variable domain reads DSGVTQTPKHLITATGQRVTLRCSPRSGDLSVYWYQQSLDQGLQFLIQYYNGEERAKGNILERFSAQQFPDLHSELNLSSLELGDSALYFCASSVEASGRANEQFFGPGTRLTVL.

The sample holds a few counts of this clonotype. The chain joins TRBV9 to TRBJ2-1, with D perhaps being TRBD1 or TRBD2 (6 bases each). CDR1 SGDLS and CDR2 YYNGEE come from the germline V gene. Deletions cut 3 bases from V and 4 bases from J, with 14 bases between. The CDR3 loop spans 15 amino acids. In DNA, the CDR3 is TGTGCCAGCAGCGGAGGGGGGCCCTCTTACAATGAGCAGTTCTTC. Protein: CASSGGGPSYNEQFF.

CDR3 bases: TGCAGCGTTGACGGCCTAGCGGGCTCCTACAATGAGCAGTTCTTC. Translated: CSVDGLAGSYNEQFF. The chain recombines TRBV29-1 with TRBJ2-1; TRBD2 matches 8 bases. CDR3 length: 15 residues. V lost 3 bases, J lost 0 bases, and 4 bases stayed unmatched. The germline CDR1 and CDR2 sequences are SQVTM and ANQGSEA.

V is TRBV12-3 or TRBV12-4 and J is TRBJ2-5, with D perhaps matching TRBD1 or TRBD2 (7 bases each). Deletions cut 6 bases from V and 5 bases from J, with 13 bases between. This CDR3 region has 13 residues. As DNA, the CDR3 is TGTGCCAGCAGACGTCAGGGGGGGGAGACCCAGTACTTC. This encodes CASRRQGGETQYF.

This chain uses TRBV24-1 with TRBJ2-2; the match to TRBD2 covers 8 bases. CDR3 length: 19 residues. Germline lookup yields CDR1 KGHDR and CDR2 SFDVKD. The V gene end was trimmed by 4 bases and the J gene end by 1 base; junction bases not matched to a gene: 13. The CDR3 DNA reads TGTGCCACCAGTGACCTTAGGGGTAGCGGGATCGTGAACACCGGGGAGCTGTTTTTT. The encoded protein is CATSDLRGSGIVNTGELFF.

This clonotype was seen more than once but under ten times. This chain links TRBV7-6 with TRBJ2-7; 7 nucleotides align to TRBD2. The CDR3 is made up of 14 amino acids. Germline lookup yields CDR1 SGHVS and CDR2 FNYEAQ. Germline trimming cut 8 bases from V and 3 bases from J; bases unmatched to any gene: 10. The CDR3 bases are TGTGCCAGCTCGGAAGGGGAGGGCCTCTACGAGCAGTACTTC. This translates into CASSEGEGLYEQYF.

This clonotype showed up many times. The CDR3 DNA sequence: TGTGCCAGCAGCCTAGGGACGGTGGGACTAGCGGGATTCACCGGGGAGCTGTTTTTT. It yields the protein CASSLGTVGLAGFTGELFF. The chain couples TRBV7-7 to TRBJ2-2; 13 bases match TRBD2. Germline CDR1 reads SSHAT; CDR2 reads FNYEAQ (reference sequence). The CDR3 contains 19 residues. Trimming cost V 5 bases and J 4 bases; bases outside gene matches: 13. Based on the CDR3 plus reference TRBV7-7 and TRBJ2-2, the full variable domain is GAGVSQSPRYKVTKRGQDVTLRCDPISSHATLYWYQQALGQGPEFLTYFNYEAQPDKSGLPSDRFSAERPEGSISTLTIQRTEQRDSAMYRCASSLGTVGLAGFTGELFFGEGSRLTVL.

The rearrangement links TRBV20-1 to TRBJ2-7, with 7 bases matching TRBD1. Germline V CDR1 and CDR2: DFQATT, SNEGSKA (reference sequence). Trimming at V came to 3 bases and at J to 0 bases, leaving 5 bases not matched to a gene. This CDR3 contains 14 residues. This CDR3 reads CSARGTASSYEQYF. CDR3 DNA sequence: TGCAGTGCTAGGGGGACAGCCAGCTCCTACGAGCAGTACTTC.

The rearrangement joins TRBV6-1 to TRBJ2-2, with 12 nucleotides matching TRBD2. Per the germline V gene, CDR1 is MNHNS and CDR2 is SASEGT. The CDR3 is made up of 15 amino acids. V lost 6 bases to trimming and J lost 4 bases; unmatched junction nucleotides: 3. The CDR3 DNA reads TGTGCCAGCAGCGGGACTAGCGGGCGCACCGGGGAGCTGTTTTTT. Encoded protein: CASSGTSGRTGELFF.

The CDR3 nucleotides read TGTGCCAGCAGCCCTAGCGGCCTACAGGGGGATACGCAGTATTTT. Protein product: CASSPSGLQGDTQYF. This chain links TRBV12-3 or TRBV12-4 with TRBJ2-3, with D perhaps being TRBD1 or TRBD2 (7 bases each). Trimming took off 6 bases at V and 6 bases at J, with 19 bases between the two ends. The CDR3 loop spans 15 amino acids.

This clonotype came up a few times. The genes are TRBV3-1 and TRBJ2-2, with 7 positions matching TRBD1. V dropped 3 bases and J dropped 7; count of bases not matched to a gene: 2. The CDR3 totals 13 residues. Germline CDR1 reads LGHDT; CDR2 reads YNNKEL (reference sequence). The CDR3 sequence is CASSQTGFGELFF. The CDR3 region has the DNA TGTGCCAGCAGCCAGACAGGGTTCGGGGAGCTGTTTTTT.

This clonotype was found a few times. The genes are TRBV15 and TRBJ2-5; no definite D call. CDR1 is LNHNV, CDR2 YYDKDF, per germline (reference sequence). V lost 0 bases and J 0 bases, leaving 8 bases between the germline ends. The CDR3 is made up of 15 amino acids. CDR3 loop: CATSRDSSYQETQYF. The CDR3 bases are TGTGCCACCAGCAGAGACAGCTCTTACCAAGAGACCCAGTACTTC. The full variable domain, rest sourced from reference TRBV15 and TRBJ2-5, is DAMVIQNPRYQVTQFGKPVTLSCSQTLNHNVMYWYQQKSSQAPKLLFHYYDKDFNNEADTPDNFQSRRPNTSFCFLDIRSPGLGDTAMYLCATSRDSSYQETQYFGPGTRLLVL.

The chain has TRBV11-3 and TRBJ2-1; TRBD2 matches 7 bases. J was trimmed by 5 bases and V by 5 bases; bases with no gene match: 9. Germline V lookup: CDR1 SGHNT, CDR2 YENEEA. There are 15 residues in the CDR3. CDR3: CASSPGLGGHNEQFF. CDR3 in DNA: TGTGCCAGCAGCCCCGGACTAGGAGGGCACAATGAGCAGTTCTTC. The full variable domain, in which reference TRBV11-3 and TRBJ2-1 provide the parts outside the CDR3, is EAGVVQSPRYKIIEKKQPVAFWCNPISGHNTLYWYLQNLGQGPELLIRYENEEAVDDSQLPKDRFSAERLKGVDSTLKIQPAELGDSAVYLCASSPGLGGHNEQFFGPGTRLTVL.

This clonotype came up a few times. The chain combines TRBV12-3 or TRBV12-4 with TRBJ2-7; 11 bases agree with TRBD2. CDR3 size: 15 residues. J lost 1 base, V lost 7 bases, and 6 bases had no gene match. The CDR3 sequence is CASNPGLAGSYEQYF. As DNA, the CDR3 is TGTGCCAGCAATCCCGGACTAGCGGGTTCCTACGAGCAGTACTTC.

This clonotype was seen a handful of times. This chain connects TRBV2 to TRBJ2-4, with TRBD1 matching over 8 bases. The trim removed 6 bases at V and 6 bases at J, leaving 4 bases unmatched. In germline, CDR1 is SNHLY, CDR2 FYNNEI. The CDR3 is 13 amino acids. The CDR3 DNA reads as TGTGCCAGCAGCCGAGGACAGGGAAACATTCAGTACTTC. It codes for CASSRGQGNIQYF.

This clonotype was counted only a few times. Germline is not matched at one junction end, which may reflect a read error. The chain uses TRBV29-1 and TRBJ2-3; D is possibly TRBD2 (6 bases). Per germline, CDR1 SQVTM and CDR2 ANQGSEA. The CDR3 totals 11 residues. The CDR3 sequence: CSVEGSRAGGF. In DNA, the CDR3 is TGCAGCGTTGAAGGTAGTAGGGCCGGGGGATTT.

This clonotype was counted a few times. CDR3 DNA sequence: TGTGCCAGCAGTTTACGGCGGGAGCGCTCCTACGAGCAGTACTTC. Translated: CASSLRRERSYEQYF. V is TRBV12-3 or TRBV12-4 and J is TRBJ2-7; 7 bases are shared with TRBD2. With 2 bases clipped from V and 0 bases from J, the junction kept 4 bases outside the gene matches. The CDR3 spans 15 residues.

This clonotype was picked up one time. The J gene is TRBJ2-2, the V gene TRBV19; D not certain. Germline V gene sequence: CDR1 LNHDA, CDR2 SQIVND (reference sequence). The V end lost 5 bases, the J end lost 3 bases, and 7 bases lay between the germline ends. The CDR3 contains 13 residues. Here the CDR3 reads CASSPSYTGELFF. The CDR3 DNA reads as TGTGCCAGTAGTCCCTCTTACACCGGGGAGCTGTTTTTT.

The gene calls are TRBV11-1 and TRBJ2-5; D is perhaps TRBD2 (6 bases). Trimming shortened V by 2 bases and J by 1 base, and 11 bases separated the two germline ends. The CDR3 contains 15 residues. The germline V gene has CDR1 SGHAT and CDR2 FQDESV (reference sequence). CDR3 loop: CASSLSQGLQETQYF. The CDR3 nucleotides are TGTGCCAGCAGCTTATCCCAGGGACTCCAAGAGACCCAGTACTTC.

The chain recombines TRBV11-1 with TRBJ2-1; 7 nucleotides line up with TRBD1. Germline lookup yields CDR1 SGHAT and CDR2 FQDESV (reference sequence). Trimming cost V 5 bases and J 6 bases; bases outside gene matches: 10. The CDR3 covers 15 residues. CDR3 in DNA: TGTGCCAGCAGCCCCTTTAGGGGGCGCCCCAATGAGCAGTTCTTC. Translation: CASSPFRGRPNEQFF.

This chain uses TRBV7-3 with TRBJ2-3, with 10 bases lining up with TRBD2. The CDR3 contains 16 residues. CDR1 and CDR2 from the germline V gene are SGHTA and FQGTGA. The J segment lost 4 bases and the V segment lost 5 bases, leaving 9 bases of the junction unmatched. The CDR3 loop reads CASSLLASGSADTQYF. The DNA of the CDR3 is TGTGCCAGCAGCCTCTTAGCTAGCGGGAGTGCAGATACGCAGTATTTT.

The chain has TRBV24-1 and TRBJ2-4; TRBD1 agrees at 10 bases. Germline V gene lookup returns CDR1 KGHDR and CDR2 SFDVKD. This CDR3 has 15 amino acids. V was pared by 0 bases and J by 8 bases, with 3 bases of the junction left unmatched. The CDR3 region is CATSDLRTGGDIQYF. CDR3 in DNA: TGTGCCACCAGTGATTTGAGGACAGGGGGGGACATTCAGTACTTC.